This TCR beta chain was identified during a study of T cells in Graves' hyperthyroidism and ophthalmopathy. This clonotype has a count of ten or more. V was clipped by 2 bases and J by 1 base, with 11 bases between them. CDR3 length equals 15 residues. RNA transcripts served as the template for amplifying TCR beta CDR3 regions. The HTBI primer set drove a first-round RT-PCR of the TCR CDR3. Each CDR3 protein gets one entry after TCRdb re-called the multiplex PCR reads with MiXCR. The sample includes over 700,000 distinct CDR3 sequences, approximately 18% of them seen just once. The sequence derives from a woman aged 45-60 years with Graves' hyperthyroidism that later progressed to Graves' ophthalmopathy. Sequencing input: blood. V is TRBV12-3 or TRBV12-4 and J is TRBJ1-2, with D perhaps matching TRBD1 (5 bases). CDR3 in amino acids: CASSLSGNLNYGYTF. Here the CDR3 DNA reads TGTGCCAGCAGTTTATCAGGGAACCTTAACTATGGCTACACCTTC.